This note documents a single T cell receptor (beta chain) sequence. This sample is drawn from a study of blood T cell repertoires in COVID-19. Study overall: Samples of COVID-19 (acute and convalescent) were obtained from the United States, Italy and Spain.

Produced via immunoSEQ multiplex PCR; TCRdb's table is partial and in-frame only. The repertoire includes tens of thousands of clones, around 89% of them detected once, and around 4.9% sits in the top ten. The germline V and J ends were trimmed by 11 bases and 8 bases, with 20 bases remaining between them. Per germline, CDR1 LNHDA and CDR2 SQIVND (reference sequence). This CDR3 has 13 amino acids. This sequence originates from an elderly woman with active COVID-19. The rearrangement joins TRBV19 to TRBJ2-3; the D gene is possibly TRBD2 (6 bases). Sequenced material: peripheral blood. CDR3 in amino acids: CAGGTGDHGTQYF. CDR3 bases: TGTGCCGGGGGAACGGGGGACCACGGTACGCAGTATTTT.